This entry features one TCR beta chain sequence. The sample belongs to a study of T cell responses to AZD1222 COVID-19 vaccine. V gave up 11 bases and J gave up 1 base; unmatched junction bases: 10. The CDR3 runs 14 residues. Germline assignment: CDR1 LNHDA and CDR2 SQIVND (reference sequence). The method was immunoSEQ multiplex PCR; TCRdb's version includes in-frame clones alone and lacks a portion of them. The sample lists about 73,000 clones; roughly 89% were seen once. The V gene is TRBV19, the J gene TRBJ1-1; 7 nucleotides match TRBD1. The sequences come from peripheral blood, collected 28 days after the second AZD1222 dose. The TCR originated in an adult who received the AZD1222 COVID-19 vaccine. For the CDR3, the DNA is TGTGCCTCCTATAGGGAGGGGGCGAACACTGAAGCTTTCTTT. The encoded protein is CASYREGANTEAFF.